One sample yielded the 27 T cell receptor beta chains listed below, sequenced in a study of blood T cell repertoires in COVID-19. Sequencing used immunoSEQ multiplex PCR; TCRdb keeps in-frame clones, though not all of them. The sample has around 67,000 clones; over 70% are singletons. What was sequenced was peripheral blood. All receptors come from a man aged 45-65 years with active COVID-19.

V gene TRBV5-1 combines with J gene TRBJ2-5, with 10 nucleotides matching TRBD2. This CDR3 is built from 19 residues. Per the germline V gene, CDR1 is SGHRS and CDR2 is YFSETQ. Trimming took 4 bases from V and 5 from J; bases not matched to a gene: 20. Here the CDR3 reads CASSLRRSGGAFFLETQYF. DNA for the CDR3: TGCGCCAGCAGCCTACGCCGGAGCGGGGGGGCCTTTTTTTTGGAGACCCAGTACTTC.

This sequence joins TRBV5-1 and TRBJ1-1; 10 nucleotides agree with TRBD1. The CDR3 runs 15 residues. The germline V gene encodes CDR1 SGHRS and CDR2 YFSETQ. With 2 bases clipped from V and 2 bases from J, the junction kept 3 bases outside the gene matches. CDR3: CASSFRTGGNTEAFF. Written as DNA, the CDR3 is TGCGCCAGCAGCTTTCGGACAGGGGGAAACACTGAAGCTTTCTTT.

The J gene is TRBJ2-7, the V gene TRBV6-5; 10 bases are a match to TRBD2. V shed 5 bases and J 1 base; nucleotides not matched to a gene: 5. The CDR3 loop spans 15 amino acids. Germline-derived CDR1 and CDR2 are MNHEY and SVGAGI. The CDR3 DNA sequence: TGTGCCAGCAGTAACCCGGGACTAGCGTCCTACGAGCAGTACTTC. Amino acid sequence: CASSNPGLASYEQYF.

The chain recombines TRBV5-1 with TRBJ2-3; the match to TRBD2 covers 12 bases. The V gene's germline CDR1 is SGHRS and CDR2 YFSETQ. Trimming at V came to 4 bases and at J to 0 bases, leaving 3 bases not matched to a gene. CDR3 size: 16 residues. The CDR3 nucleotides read TGCGCCAGCAGCCTAGGACTAGCGGGAAGCACAGATACGCAGTATTTT. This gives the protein CASSLGLAGSTDTQYF.

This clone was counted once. The CDR3: CASSPKGQALETQYF. CDR3 DNA: TGTGCCAGCTCACCAAAGGGACAGGCTTTGGAGACCCAGTACTTC. The rearrangement uses TRBV18 and TRBJ2-5, with TRBD1 matching over 8 bases. Germline V gives CDR1 KGHSH, CDR2 LQKENI. The CDR3 runs to 15 residues. V lost 2 bases and J lost 5; bases outside the gene matches: 7.

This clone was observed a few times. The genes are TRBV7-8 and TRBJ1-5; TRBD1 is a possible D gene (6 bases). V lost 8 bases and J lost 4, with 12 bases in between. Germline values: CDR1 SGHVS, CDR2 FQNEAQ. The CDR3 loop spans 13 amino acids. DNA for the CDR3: TGTGCCAGCGGCGCAGGGGTTAATCAGCCCCAGCATTTT. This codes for CASGAGVNQPQHF.

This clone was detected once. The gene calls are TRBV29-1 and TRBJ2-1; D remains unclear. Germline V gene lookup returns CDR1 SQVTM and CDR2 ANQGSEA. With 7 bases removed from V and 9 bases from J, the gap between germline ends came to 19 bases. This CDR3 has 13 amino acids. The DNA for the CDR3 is TGCAGCGCCCTAGGCCACTCTTCGGGTGAGCAGTTCTTC. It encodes CSALGHSSGEQFF.

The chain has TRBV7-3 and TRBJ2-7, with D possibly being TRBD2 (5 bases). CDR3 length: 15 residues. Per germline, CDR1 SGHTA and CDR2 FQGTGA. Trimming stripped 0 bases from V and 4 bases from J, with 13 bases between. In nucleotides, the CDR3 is TGTGCCAGCAGCTTAACTATCGGGGTCGGGTACGAGCAGTACTTC. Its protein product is CASSLTIGVGYEQYF.

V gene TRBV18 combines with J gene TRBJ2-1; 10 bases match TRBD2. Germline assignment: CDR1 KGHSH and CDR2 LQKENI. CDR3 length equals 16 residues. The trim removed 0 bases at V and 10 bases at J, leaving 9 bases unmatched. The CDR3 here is CASSPPQRGGLREQFF. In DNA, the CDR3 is TGTGCCAGCTCACCACCGCAGCGGGGGGGCCTCAGGGAGCAGTTCTTC.

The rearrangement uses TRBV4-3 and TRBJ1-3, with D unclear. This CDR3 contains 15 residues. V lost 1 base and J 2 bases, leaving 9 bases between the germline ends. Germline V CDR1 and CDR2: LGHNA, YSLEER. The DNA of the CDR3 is TGCGCCAGCAGCCAAGGTCGCAGTGCTGGAAACACCATATATTTT. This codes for CASSQGRSAGNTIYF.

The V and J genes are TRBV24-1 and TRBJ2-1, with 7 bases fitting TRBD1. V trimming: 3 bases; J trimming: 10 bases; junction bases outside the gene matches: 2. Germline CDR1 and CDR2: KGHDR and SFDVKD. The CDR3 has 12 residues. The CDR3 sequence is CATSDMDREQFF. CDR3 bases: TGTGCCACCAGTGATATGGACAGGGAGCAGTTCTTC.

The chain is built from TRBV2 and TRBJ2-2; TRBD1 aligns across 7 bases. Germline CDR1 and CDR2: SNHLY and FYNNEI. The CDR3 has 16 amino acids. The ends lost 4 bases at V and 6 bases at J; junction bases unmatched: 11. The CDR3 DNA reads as TGTGCCAGCAGTGCCTCCGGGACAGCGTCTCCCGGGGAGCTGTTTTTT. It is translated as CASSASGTASPGELFF.

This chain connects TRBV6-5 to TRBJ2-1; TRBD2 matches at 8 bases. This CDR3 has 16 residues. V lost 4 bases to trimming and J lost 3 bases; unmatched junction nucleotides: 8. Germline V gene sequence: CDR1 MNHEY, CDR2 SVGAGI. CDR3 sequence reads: CASSSLATSVYNEQFF. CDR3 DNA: TGTGCCAGCAGTTCCCTGGCGACTAGCGTCTACAATGAGCAGTTCTTC.

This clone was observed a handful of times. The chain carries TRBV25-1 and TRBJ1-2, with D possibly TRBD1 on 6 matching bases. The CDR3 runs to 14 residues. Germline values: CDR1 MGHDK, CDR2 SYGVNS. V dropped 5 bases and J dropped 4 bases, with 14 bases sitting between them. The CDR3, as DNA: TGTGCCAGCAGTAACAGGGCCCTAGGCTATGGCTACACCTTC. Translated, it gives CASSNRALGYGYTF.

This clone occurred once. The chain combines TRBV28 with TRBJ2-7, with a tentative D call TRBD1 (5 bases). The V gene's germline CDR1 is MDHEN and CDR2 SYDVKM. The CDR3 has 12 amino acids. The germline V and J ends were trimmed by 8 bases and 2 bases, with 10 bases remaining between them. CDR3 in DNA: TGTGCCAGCTCCAGGGTTGCCTACGAGCAGTACTTC. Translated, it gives CASSRVAYEQYF.

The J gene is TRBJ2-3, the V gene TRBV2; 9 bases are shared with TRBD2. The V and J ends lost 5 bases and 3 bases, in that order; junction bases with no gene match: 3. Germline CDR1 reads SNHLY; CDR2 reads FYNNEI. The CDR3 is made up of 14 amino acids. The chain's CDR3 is CASSPSGATDTQYF. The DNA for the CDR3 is TGTGCCAGCAGTCCTAGCGGGGCGACAGATACGCAGTATTTT.

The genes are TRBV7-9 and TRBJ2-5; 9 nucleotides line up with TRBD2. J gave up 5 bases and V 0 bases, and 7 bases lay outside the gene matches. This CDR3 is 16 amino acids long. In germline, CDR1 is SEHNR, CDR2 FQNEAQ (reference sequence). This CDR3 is CASSLASGGVMETQYF. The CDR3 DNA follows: TGTGCCAGCAGCTTAGCTAGCGGGGGAGTTATGGAGACCCAGTACTTC.

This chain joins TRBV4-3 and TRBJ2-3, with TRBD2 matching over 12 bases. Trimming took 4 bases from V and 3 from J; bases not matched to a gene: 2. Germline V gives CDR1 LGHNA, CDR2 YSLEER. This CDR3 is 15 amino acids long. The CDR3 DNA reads TGCGCCAGCAGCCTAACTAGCGGGAGGACAGATACGCAGTATTTT. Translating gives CASSLTSGRTDTQYF.

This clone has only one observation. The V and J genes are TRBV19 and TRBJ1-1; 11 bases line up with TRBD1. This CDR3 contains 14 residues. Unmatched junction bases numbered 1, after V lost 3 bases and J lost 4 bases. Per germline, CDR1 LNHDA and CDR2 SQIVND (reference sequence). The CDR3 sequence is CASSIGTGGTEAFF. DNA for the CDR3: TGTGCCAGTAGTATTGGGACAGGGGGCACTGAAGCTTTCTTT.

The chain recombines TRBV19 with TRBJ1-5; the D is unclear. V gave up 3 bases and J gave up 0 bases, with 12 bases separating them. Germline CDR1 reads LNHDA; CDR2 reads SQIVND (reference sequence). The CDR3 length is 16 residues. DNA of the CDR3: TGTGCCAGTAGTATGGGAGGGCTTTATAGCAATCAGCCCCAGCATTTT. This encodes CASSMGGLYSNQPQHF.

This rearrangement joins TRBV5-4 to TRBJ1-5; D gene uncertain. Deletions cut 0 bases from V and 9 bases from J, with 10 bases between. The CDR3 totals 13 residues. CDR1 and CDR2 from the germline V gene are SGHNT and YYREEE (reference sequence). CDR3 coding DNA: TGTGCCAGCAGCTTGGGAGCGGTGGGGCCCCAGCATTTT. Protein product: CASSLGAVGPQHF.

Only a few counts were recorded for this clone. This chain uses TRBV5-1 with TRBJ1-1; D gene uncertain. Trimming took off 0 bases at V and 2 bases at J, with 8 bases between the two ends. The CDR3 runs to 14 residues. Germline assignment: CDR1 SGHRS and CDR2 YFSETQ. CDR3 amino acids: CASSLANRNTEAFF. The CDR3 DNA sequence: TGCGCCAGCAGCTTGGCCAACAGAAACACTGAAGCTTTCTTT. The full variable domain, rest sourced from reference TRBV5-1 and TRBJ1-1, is KAGVTQTPRYLIKTRGQQVTLSCSPISGHRSVSWYQQTPGQGLQFLFEYFSETQRNKGNFPGRFSGRQFSNSRSEMNVSTLELGDSALYLCASSLANRNTEAFFGQGTRLTVV.

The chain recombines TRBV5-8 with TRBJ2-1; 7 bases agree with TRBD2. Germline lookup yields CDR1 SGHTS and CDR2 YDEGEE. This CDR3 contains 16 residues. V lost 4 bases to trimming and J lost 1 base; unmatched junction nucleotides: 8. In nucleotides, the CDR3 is TGTGCCAGCAGCCTGACGGGCGGGAGTTCCTACAATGAGCAGTTCTTC. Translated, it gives CASSLTGGSSYNEQFF.

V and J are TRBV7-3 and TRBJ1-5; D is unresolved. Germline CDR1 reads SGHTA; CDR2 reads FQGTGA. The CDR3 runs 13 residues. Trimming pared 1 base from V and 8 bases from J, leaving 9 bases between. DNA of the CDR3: TGTGCCAGCAGCTTAATACTTACCGAGCCCCAGCATTTT. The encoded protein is CASSLILTEPQHF.

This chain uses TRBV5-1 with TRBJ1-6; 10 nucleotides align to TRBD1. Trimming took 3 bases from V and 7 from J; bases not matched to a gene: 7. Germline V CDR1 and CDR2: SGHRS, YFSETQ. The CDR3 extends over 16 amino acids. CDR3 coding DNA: TGCGCCAGCAGCTGGGGTTTGGGACAGGGGAATTCACCCCTCCACTTT. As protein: CASSWGLGQGNSPLHF.

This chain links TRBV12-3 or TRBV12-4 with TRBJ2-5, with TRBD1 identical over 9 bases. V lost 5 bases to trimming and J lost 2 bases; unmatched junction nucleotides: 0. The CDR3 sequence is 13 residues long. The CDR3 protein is CASSGTGQETQYF. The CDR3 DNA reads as TGTGCCAGCAGTGGGACAGGGCAAGAGACCCAGTACTTC.

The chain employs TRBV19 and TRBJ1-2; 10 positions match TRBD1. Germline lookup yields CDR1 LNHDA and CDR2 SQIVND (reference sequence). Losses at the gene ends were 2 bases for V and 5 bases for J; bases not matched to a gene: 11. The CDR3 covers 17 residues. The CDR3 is CASSILFRQGARYGYTF. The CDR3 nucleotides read TGTGCCAGTAGTATATTATTCCGACAGGGGGCACGATATGGCTACACCTTC.